The 15 T cell receptor beta chains below come from one sample, sequenced in a study of T cell changes during pregnancy in multiple sclerosis. Sequenced by immunoSEQ multiplex PCR; TCRdb stores in-frame clones only, minus some. The top ten hold approximately 1.5% of the sample, which has fewer than 140,000 clones, around 92% seen once. The sample in question was peripheral blood, obtained after pregnancy. The receptors originated from a female donor with multiple sclerosis, enrolled in a pregnancy study.

The gene calls are TRBV6-5 and TRBJ1-2, with 8 bases matching TRBD1. The CDR3 is made up of 11 amino acids. Per the germline V gene, CDR1 is MNHEY and CDR2 is SVGAGI. The V segment lost 5 bases and the J segment 7 bases; nucleotides outside the gene matches: 0. CDR3 nucleotides: TGTGCCAGCAGTACAGGGGGTGGCTACACCTTC. Protein: CASSTGGGYTF.

This clone was counted only a few times. The V gene is TRBV19, the J gene TRBJ1-1; a possible D gene is TRBD1 (5 bases). Germline values: CDR1 LNHDA, CDR2 SQIVND (reference sequence). The CDR3 spans 14 residues. V was trimmed by 2 bases and J by 1 base, leaving 8 bases between them. The CDR3 protein is CASSITGQNTEAFF. The CDR3 bases are TGTGCCAGTAGTATAACCGGACAGAACACTGAAGCTTTCTTT.

The J gene is TRBJ1-2, the V gene TRBV19; D perhaps matches TRBD1 (5 bases). The CDR3 covers 14 residues. The germline V and J ends were trimmed by 6 bases and 3 bases, with 14 bases remaining between them. Germline V gene lookup returns CDR1 LNHDA and CDR2 SQIVND (reference sequence). CDR3 sequence reads: CASRAQGTDYGYTF. The CDR3 DNA reads as TGTGCCAGTAGGGCCCAGGGAACCGACTATGGCTACACCTTC.

The chain has TRBV2 and TRBJ1-2; 8 nucleotides agree with TRBD1. The CDR3 is made up of 14 amino acids. The germline V gene has CDR1 SNHLY and CDR2 FYNNEI. Unmatched junction bases numbered 3, after V lost 3 bases and J lost 3 bases. This CDR3 reads CASSEDRVDYGYTF. For the CDR3, the DNA is TGTGCCAGCAGTGAGGACAGGGTCGACTATGGCTACACCTTC. The full variable domain, rest sourced from reference TRBV2 and TRBJ1-2, is EPEVTQTPSHQVTQMGQEVILRCVPISNHLYFYWYRQILGQKVEFLVSFYNNEISEKSEIFDDQFSVERPDGSNFTLKIRSTKLEDSAMYFCASSEDRVDYGYTFGSGTRLTVV.

This clone was seen just once. The chain employs TRBV30 and TRBJ1-1; D remains unclear. Trimming pared 3 bases from V and 0 bases from J, leaving 8 bases between. CDR1 and CDR2 (germline): GTSNPN, SVGIG (reference sequence). This CDR3 region has 13 residues. The CDR3 bases are TGTGCCTGGAGCGGGATGATGAACACTGAAGCTTTCTTT. It encodes CAWSGMMNTEAFF.

The chain links TRBV29-1 to TRBJ2-7; 8 positions match TRBD2. Looked up from germline, CDR1 is SQVTM and CDR2 is ANQGSEA. CDR3 length equals 12 residues. V trimming: 6 bases; J trimming: 2 bases; junction bases outside the gene matches: 3. The CDR3 loop reads CSVVAGPYEQYF. CDR3 coding DNA: TGCAGCGTAGTAGCGGGGCCCTACGAGCAGTACTTC.

The chain links TRBV2 to TRBJ2-1; D not certain. V lost 6 bases and J 9 bases, leaving 9 bases between the germline ends. The CDR3 is made up of 11 amino acids. Per germline, CDR1 SNHLY and CDR2 FYNNEI. The CDR3 region is CASSRFGEQFF. The CDR3 DNA follows: TGTGCCAGCAGCAGGTTCGGTGAGCAGTTCTTC.

This chain links TRBV5-8 with TRBJ2-7; 8 bases line up with TRBD1. Germline trimming cut 0 bases from V and 4 bases from J; bases unmatched to any gene: 3. Germline CDR1 and CDR2: SGHTS and YDEGEE. The length of the CDR3 is 14 residues. CDR3 coding DNA: TGTGCCAGCAGCTTGGCAGGGGGCGGTTACGAGCAGTACTTC. Translation gives CASSLAGGGYEQYF.

This clone was recorded once. V gene TRBV19 combines with J gene TRBJ2-7; D is possibly TRBD1 (5 bases). The CDR3 length is 11 residues. V was pared by 5 bases and J by 8 bases, with 10 bases between. Germline CDR1 is LNHDA and CDR2 is SQIVND (reference sequence). This CDR3 is CASSATGKQYF. The CDR3, as DNA: TGTGCCAGTAGTGCTACAGGCAAGCAGTACTTC.

The chain combines TRBV5-1 with TRBJ2-3; perhaps TRBD2 as D (6 bases). Trimming left V 4 bases short and J 2 bases short, with 17 bases between. The CDR3 runs to 16 residues. Germline V lookup: CDR1 SGHRS, CDR2 YFSETQ. Here the CDR3 DNA reads TGCGCCAGCAGCCGCACGCTAGCGCCGAACACAGATACGCAGTATTTT. Amino acids: CASSRTLAPNTDTQYF.

The chain is built from TRBV4-1 and TRBJ1-4, with 10 bases matching TRBD1. V dropped 7 bases and J dropped 7; count of bases not matched to a gene: 9. Per germline, CDR1 MGHRA and CDR2 YSYEKL. CDR3 length equals 15 residues. The CDR3 here is CASTTEWTGGEKLFF. The CDR3 DNA follows: TGCGCCAGCACCACCGAATGGACAGGGGGTGAAAAACTGTTTTTT.

The chain joins TRBV5-1 to TRBJ2-2, with 11 bases lining up with TRBD1. The V segment lost 4 bases and the J segment 6 bases; nucleotides outside the gene matches: 8. Germline assignment: CDR1 SGHRS and CDR2 YFSETQ. The CDR3 spans 16 residues. The CDR3 DNA sequence: TGCGCCAGCAGCCCCGGGACAGGGGGTCTTGCCGGGGAGCTGTTTTTT. Its protein product is CASSPGTGGLAGELFF.

The chain has TRBV7-3 and TRBJ1-1; D unclear. The V end was cut by 1 base, the J end by 5 bases, with 14 bases between. The CDR3 totals 15 residues. CDR1 and CDR2 (germline): SGHTA, FQGTGA. This CDR3 is CASSLNPGKVTEAFF. The DNA for the CDR3 is TGTGCCAGCAGCTTAAATCCAGGTAAAGTGACTGAAGCTTTCTTT.

V gene TRBV4-1 combines with J gene TRBJ2-7; TRBD2 matches 10 bases. The J segment lost 2 bases and the V segment lost 3 bases, leaving 7 bases of the junction unmatched. The germline V gene encodes CDR1 MGHRA and CDR2 YSYEKL. The CDR3 extends over 16 amino acids. The CDR3 bases are TGCGCCAGCAGCCAGGATAGCGGGAGGAATCCCTACGAGCAGTACTTC. It is translated as CASSQDSGRNPYEQYF.

The CDR3 sequence is CASRPRGRLAGATYNEQFF. CDR3 DNA: TGTGCCAGCAGGCCAAGGGGGCGACTAGCGGGGGCGACCTACAATGAGCAGTTCTTC. The V gene is TRBV11-1, the J gene TRBJ2-1; 12 nucleotides align to TRBD2. The CDR3 is made up of 19 amino acids. J lost 2 bases, V lost 6 bases, and 14 bases had no gene match. The germline V gene encodes CDR1 SGHAT and CDR2 FQDESV (reference sequence). The full variable domain, in which reference TRBV11-1 and TRBJ2-1 provide the parts outside the CDR3, is EAEVAQSPRYKITEKSQAVAFWCDPISGHATLYWYRQILGQGPELLVQFQDESVVDDSQLPKDRFSAERLKGVDSTLKIQPAELGDSAMYLCASRPRGRLAGATYNEQFFGPGTRLTVL.